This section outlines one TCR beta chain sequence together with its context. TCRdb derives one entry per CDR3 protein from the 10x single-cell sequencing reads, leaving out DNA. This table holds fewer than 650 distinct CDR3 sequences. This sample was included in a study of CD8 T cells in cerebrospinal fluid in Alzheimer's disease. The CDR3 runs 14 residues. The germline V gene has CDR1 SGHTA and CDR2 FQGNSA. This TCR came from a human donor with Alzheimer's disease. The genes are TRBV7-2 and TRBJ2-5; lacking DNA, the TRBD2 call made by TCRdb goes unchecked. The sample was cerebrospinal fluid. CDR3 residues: CASSRLAAQETQYF.